This T cell receptor beta chain is from a study of control samples from healthy donors and cancer patients (dated by TCRdb to between 2020 and 2021). The trim is 0 bases for V and 1 base for J, with a gap of 2 bases between the germline ends. Reading from cysteine to phenylalanine, the CDR3 counts 13 amino acids. Kept here is only the CDR3 DNA, which spans 39 bases and is read in frame from base 1. Reading the germline V gene gives CDR1 SGHRS and CDR2 YFSETQ. Turning to this clone: This receptor's antigen is unknown. There are no base qualities to consult, and no much larger clone falls within one base.

Library generation was performed with the immunoSEQ multiplex PCR assay. This is the immuneACCESS table as TCRdb keeps it, with only in-frame sequences that have V and J called. A part of the clones is gone; compared with another copy, unresolved V genes explain less than half, and the rest is unexplained. A total of about 110,000 clones appear in this sample, around 88% of them only once. The ten largest clones represent under 20% of the sample. The V and J segments used are TRBV5-1 and TRBJ1-5; the D gene cannot be resolved reliably. The sequence was obtained from a woman aged 50 to 65 in good health. The sequencing input was blood. The nucleotides read TGCGCCAGCAGCTTGGGGAGCAATCAGCCCCAGCATTTT. The encoded protein is CASSLGSNQPQHF.